The T cell receptor beta chain under discussion was sequenced for a study of T cells in Graves' hyperthyroidism and ophthalmopathy. Study-wide results and caveats: Most clonotypes that expanded in the thyroid above 0.001 also showed up in blood.

RNA transcripts provided the source from which TCR beta CDR3 regions were amplified. HTBI primers were employed in a first-round RT-PCR of the TCR CDR3. Using its own MiXCR run on the multiplex PCR reads, TCRdb lists one record per CDR3 protein. This table has approximately 600,000 distinct CDR3 sequences, about 15% appearing once. Germline V gene sequence: CDR1 MNHEY, CDR2 SVGAGI. The CDR3 consists of 17 residues. The germline V and J ends were trimmed by 2 bases and 4 bases, with 17 bases remaining between them. This clonotype was detected a few times. The antigen is undetermined. V is TRBV6-5 and J is TRBJ2-2; D is ambiguous. The material sequenced was blood. The origin of this receptor is a woman aged 40 to 55 with Graves' ophthalmopathy. The CDR3 DNA follows: TGTGCCAGCAGTTACGCAGCTAGGTTACCGACCACCGGGGAGCTGTTTTTT. It yields the protein CASSYAARLPTTGELFF.